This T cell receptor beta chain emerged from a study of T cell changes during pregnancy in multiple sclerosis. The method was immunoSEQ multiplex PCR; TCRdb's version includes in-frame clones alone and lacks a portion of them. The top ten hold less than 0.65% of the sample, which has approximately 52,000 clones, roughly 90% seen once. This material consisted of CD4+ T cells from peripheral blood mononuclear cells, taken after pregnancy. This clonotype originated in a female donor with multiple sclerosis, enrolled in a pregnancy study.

The CDR3 DNA sequence: TGTGCCAGCAGCCCCCCGGGCACTGAAGCTTTCTTT. Protein product: CASSPPGTEAFF. The chain carries TRBV9 and TRBJ1-1; D unclear. The CDR3 length is 12 residues. The V gene lost 4 bases and the J gene lost 4 bases, with 8 bases spanning the gap. Per germline, CDR1 SGDLS and CDR2 YYNGEE. Using reference TRBV9 and TRBJ1-1 for the parts outside the CDR3, the full variable domain is DSGVTQTPKHLITATGQRVTLRCSPRSGDLSVYWYQQSLDQGLQFLIQYYNGEERAKGNILERFSAQQFPDLHSELNLSSLELGDSALYFCASSPPGTEAFFGQGTRLTVV.